The clone carrying this T cell receptor (beta chain) was picked up many times. Its target is not known. Where libraries were unsorted, they were derived from 2 million PBMCs stored at -80 degrees C. These data belong to a study of neurological immune-mediated disorders. Study-level points and caveats: Expanded clones shared no identical CDR3 amino acid sequences across subjects, which suggested private TCR-beta repertoires in all groups.

V was cut by 4 bases and J by 5 bases, with 15 bases left in between. The CDR3 has 15 amino acids. CDR1 is ENHRY, CDR2 SYGVKD, per germline. From 15-18 subjects, every sequencing run obtained over 180 million TCR-beta sequences. TCRdb passed the 5' RACE reads through MiXCR, listing each CDR3 protein once. The sample lists about 59,000 distinct CDR3 sequences; 9.5% to 15% were seen once. This chain links TRBV10-3 with TRBJ1-5, with D maybe TRBD1 (6 bases). The sequenced sample consisted of PBMCs. This TCR was recovered from a woman in her fifties or sixties with HTLV-1-associated myelopathy (HAM/TSP). CDR3 in DNA: TGTGCCATCAGTGGAACAGGGAGAGGGGATCAGCCCCAGCATTTT. It specifies CAISGTGRGDQPQHF.